This T cell receptor beta chain emerged from a study of blood T cell dynamics during melanoma immunotherapy. Across the study: Metastatic melanoma patients received first-line pembrolizumab or nivolumab plus ipilimumab.

Documented time point: week 3, after first cycle of checkpoint inhibitor. Samples come from before therapy and from week 3 after the first blockade cycle. At 12 weeks after first infusion, RECIST 1.1 defined response for most patients. DNA loading was fixed at roughly 0.35 ug for all bulk PBMC samples. Produced via immunoSEQ multiplex PCR; TCRdb's table is partial and in-frame only. The data contain around 10,000 clones, roughly 87% of them singletons. The starting material was blood, obtained from a patient treated with checkpoint blockade. This TCR came from a human donor with melanoma.

The CDR3 coding sequence is TGCGCCAGCAGCTCGGGACAGGGGGCCGGGGAGCTGTTTTTT. This gives the protein CASSSGQGAGELFF. This sequence joins TRBV5-1 and TRBJ2-2, with TRBD1 matching over 11 bases. The CDR3 has 14 residues. Germline CDR1 is SGHRS and CDR2 is YFSETQ. J lost 6 bases, V lost 3 bases, and 1 base had no gene match.